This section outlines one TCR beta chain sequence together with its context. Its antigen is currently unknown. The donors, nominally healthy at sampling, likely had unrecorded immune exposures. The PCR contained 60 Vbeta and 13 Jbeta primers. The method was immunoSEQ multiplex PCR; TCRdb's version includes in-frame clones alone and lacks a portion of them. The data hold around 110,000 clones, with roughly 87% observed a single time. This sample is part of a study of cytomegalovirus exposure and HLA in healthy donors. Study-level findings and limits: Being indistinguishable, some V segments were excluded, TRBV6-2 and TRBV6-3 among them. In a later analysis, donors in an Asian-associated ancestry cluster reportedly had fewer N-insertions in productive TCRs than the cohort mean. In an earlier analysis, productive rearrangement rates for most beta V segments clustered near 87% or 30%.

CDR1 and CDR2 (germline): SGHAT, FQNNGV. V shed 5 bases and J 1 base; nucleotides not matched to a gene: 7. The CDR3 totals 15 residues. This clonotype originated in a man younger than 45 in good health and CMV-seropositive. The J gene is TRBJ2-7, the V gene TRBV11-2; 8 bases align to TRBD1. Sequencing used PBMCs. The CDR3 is CASSHTRDRSYEQYF. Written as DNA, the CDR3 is TGTGCCAGCAGCCATACCAGGGACAGGTCCTACGAGCAGTACTTC.